One T cell receptor beta chain is described in this entry. V shed 0 bases, J shed 7 bases, and the junction held 2 bases outside the gene matches. The CDR3 has 14 amino acids. Germline CDR1 and CDR2: LGHDT and YNNKEL (reference sequence). This record comes from a study of control samples from healthy donors and cancer patients. Profiling relied on immunoSEQ multiplex PCR, and the TCRdb table lists in-frame clones only, not all of them. The sample includes about 160,000 clones, just under 95% of them seen just once. Sequencing was carried out using blood. The chain recombines TRBV3-1 (or the pseudogene TRBV3-2) with TRBJ2-2; TRBD1 matches 7 bases. This TCR derives from a woman in her thirties or forties in good health. The CDR3 is CASSQEDRNGELFF. CDR3 nucleotides: TGTGCCAGCAGCCAAGAGGACAGGAACGGGGAGCTGTTTTTT.